This is a list of T cell receptor beta chains from one sample in a study of CD8 T cells in ankylosing spondylitis. TCRdb redid the calling of the 5' RACE reads with MiXCR, one entry per CDR3 protein. The repertoire holds about 210,000 distinct CDR3 sequences, about 7% seen once, with 13% to 15% in the top ten. Sequenced: blood, either unsorted or a sorted T cell fraction (not recorded which). The source is a male donor with ankylosing spondylitis. Each CDR3 is given with its conserved first and last residue. Fields, in order: V gene, clone size, J gene, D gene, CDR3 protein, CDR3 DNA. A D gene is named only where the DNA matches it firmly. Rows give clone size only sometimes, using once, few, many, or a class for an expanded clone.

TRBV7-9	many	TRBJ1-1	NA	CASSSKDSENTEAFF	TGTGCCAGCAGCTCCAAAGACAGTGAGAACACTGAAGCTTTCTTT
TRBV28	many	TRBJ1-1	TRBD1	CASRSVWDRGPNTEAFF	TGTGCCAGCAGGTCGGTATGGGACAGGGGACCGAACACTGAAGCTTTCTTT
TRBV5-6	many	TRBJ2-2	TRBD2	CASSWWTSGVAGELFF	TGTGCCAGCAGCTGGTGGACTAGCGGGGTTGCCGGGGAGCTGTTTTTT
TRBV7-9	many	TRBJ1-1	NA	CASSGEGLNTEAFF	TGTGCCAGCAGCGGGGAGGGGTTGAACACTGAAGCTTTCTTT
TRBV7-9	many	TRBJ2-3	TRBD2	CASSLTSGSRPDTQYF	TGTGCCAGCAGCTTAACTAGCGGGAGTCGCCCAGATACGCAGTATTTT
TRBV4-3	many	TRBJ2-1	NA	CASSQVYVVGSSYNEQFF	TGCGCCAGCAGCCAGGTTTATGTTGTGGGGAGCTCCTACAATGAGCAGTTCTTC
TRBV9	many	TRBJ1-1	TRBD1	CASSVAGTGASSAFF	TGTGCCAGCAGCGTAGCCGGGACAGGGGCTTCCTCGGCTTTCTTT
TRBV4-3	many	TRBJ2-1	TRBD2	CASSQGGGRNNEQFF	TGCGCCAGCAGCCAAGGCGGGGGGCGCAACAATGAGCAGTTCTTC
TRBV19	NA	TRBJ2-5	NA	CASQYGETQYF	TGTGCCAGTCAATATGGAGAGACCCAGTACTTC
TRBV5-1	many	TRBJ2-5	TRBD2	CASSWTSGSYRGETQYF	TGCGCCAGCAGCTGGACTAGCGGGAGTTATAGGGGCGAGACCCAGTACTTC
TRBV4-2	many	TRBJ2-7	NA	CASSQERGQISYEQYF	TGTGCCAGCAGCCAAGAGCGAGGTCAAATCTCCTACGAGCAGTACTTC
TRBV5-6	many	TRBJ2-7	TRBD2	CASSLELAGRYEQYF	TGTGCCAGCAGCTTGGAACTAGCGGGGCGCTACGAGCAGTACTTC
TRBV15	NA	TRBJ1-1	NA	CATSSYPTEAFF	TGTGCCACCAGCTCTTACCCCACTGAAGCTTTCTTT
TRBV28	many	TRBJ2-2	NA	CASSLFGIIAEENTGELFF	TGTGCCAGCAGTTTATTCGGGATTATTGCGGAAGAGAACACCGGGGAGCTGTTTTTT
TRBV6-5	many	TRBJ2-2	NA	CASRYYGAGELFF	TGTGCCAGCAGATATTATGGGGCCGGGGAGCTGTTTTTT
TRBV6-1	many	TRBJ2-7	NA	CASSPDGTYEQYF	TGTGCCAGCAGCCCCGACGGTACCTACGAGCAGTACTTC
TRBV7-6	many	TRBJ2-1	TRBD2	CASSLASVFGGSYNEQFF	TGTGCCAGCAGCTTAGCCTCGGTATTTGGCGGGAGCTACAATGAGCAGTTCTTC
TRBV24-1	many	TRBJ2-2	NA	CATSDSTGTQDTGELFF	TGTGCCACCAGTGACTCTACAGGGACCCAGGACACCGGGGAGCTGTTTTTT
TRBV5-5	few	TRBJ2-1	NA	CASSGFRWQSGEQFF	TGTGCCAGCAGCGGTTTCAGGTGGCAGTCAGGTGAGCAGTTCTTC
TRBV4-3	many	TRBJ2-7	NA	CASSQVGTSEQYF	TGCGCCAGCAGCCAAGTAGGGACGTCCGAGCAGTACTTC
TRBV19	NA	TRBJ2-7	NA	CASSITRGSEQYF	TGTGCCAGTAGTATAACCAGGGGCTCCGAGCAGTACTTC
TRBV5-1	many	TRBJ2-1	TRBD2	CASTYDGGGINEQFF	TGCGCCAGCACCTACGACGGCGGGGGGATCAATGAGCAGTTCTTC
TRBV12-3/TRBV12-4	many	TRBJ2-5	NA	CASSLTQETQYF	TGTGCCAGCAGTTTAACTCAAGAGACCCAGTACTTC
TRBV27	NA	TRBJ2-6	NA	CASGPGSSGANVLTF	TGTGCCAGTGGGCCAGGGAGCTCTGGGGCCAACGTCCTGACTTTC
TRBV13	few	TRBJ2-7	NA	CASSQPGSYEQYF	TGTGCCAGCAGCCAACCGGGATCCTACGAGCAGTACTTC
TRBV28	many	TRBJ1-5	NA	CASSFMGSYQPQHF	TGTGCCAGCAGTTTTATGGGGAGCTATCAGCCCCAGCATTTT
TRBV27	NA	TRBJ1-2	NA	CASSFRRDLLYGYTF	TGTGCCAGCAGTTTCAGGAGAGACTTACTCTATGGCTACACCTTC
TRBV5-1	many	TRBJ1-1	NA	CASSLGAGKKAFF	TGCGCCAGCAGCTTGGGTGCTGGCAAGAAAGCTTTCTTT
TRBV6-6	NA	TRBJ1-1	NA	CATLGPEAFF	TGTGCCACCCTAGGGCCTGAAGCTTTCTTT
TRBV6-4	NA	TRBJ2-7	NA	CASRSHLGISYEQYF	TGTGCCAGCAGATCACACCTAGGGATCTCCTACGAGCAGTACTTC
TRBV30	NA	TRBJ2-7	NA	CAWSLGVGFSYEQYF	TGTGCCTGGAGTCTTGGGGTGGGTTTCTCCTACGAGCAGTACTTC
TRBV12-3/TRBV12-4	few	TRBJ1-2	TRBD1	CASSFGEGAPDGYTF	TGTGCCAGCAGTTTTGGTGAGGGGGCGCCGGATGGCTACACCTTC
TRBV6-5	many	TRBJ2-7	NA	CASSSQDHEQYF	TGTGCCAGCAGTTCACAGGACCACGAGCAGTACTTC
TRBV27	NA	TRBJ2-1	TRBD2	CASSFYIGAGVNGNEQFF	TGTGCCAGCAGTTTTTATATAGGCGCGGGAGTGAACGGCAATGAGCAGTTCTTC
TRBV5-8	NA	TRBJ2-1	NA	CASSPGGVAYNEQFF	TGTGCCAGCAGCCCCGGCGGGGTGGCGTACAATGAGCAGTTCTTC
TRBV7-2	NA	TRBJ2-1	TRBD2	CASRILAGARNEQFF	TGTGCCAGCAGAATACTAGCGGGAGCGCGCAATGAGCAGTTCTTC